The clone carrying this T cell receptor (beta chain) was seen only a few times. Its cognate antigen is unknown. TCRdb reanalysed the 5' RACE reads using MiXCR and keeps one entry per CDR3 protein. Of about 300,000 distinct CDR3 sequences in the sample, 8.7% were seen once. The data are from a study of T cells after yellow fever vaccination. Points from the study as a whole: In post-booster samples, most primary-vaccination clones reappeared (approximately 95% CD4, nearly 90% CD8).

Germline loops: CDR1 MNHNY, CDR2 SVGAGI (reference sequence). The CDR3 is made up of 12 amino acids. Trimming pared 5 bases from V and 9 bases from J, leaving 13 bases between. The input for sequencing was CD4+ T cells sorted from PBMCs, taken 5 days after the yellow fever booster vaccination. This clonotype originated in a young man who received the YFV17D yellow fever vaccine. This chain links TRBV6-6 with TRBJ1-1; D is ambiguous. This chain's CDR3 is CASSRVGLKAFF. The CDR3, as DNA: TGTGCCAGCAGTCGAGTCGGCCTGAAAGCTTTCTTT.